This T cell receptor (beta chain) appears in the sequencing data of a study of blood T cell repertoires in COVID-19. Study at large: Donors in the United States, Italy and Spain gave samples during acute or convalescent COVID-19. From T cells, B-cell-depleted T cells, or PBMCs came the material, which was cDNA or gDNA.

Cohorts were determined from participant-reported clinical history. What the recovered Cohort 3 donors had was two negative PCRs, clearance, or symptom resolution. Method: immunoSEQ multiplex PCR; TCRdb's copy keeps in-frame clones and lacks some. Here the sample spans about 160,000 clones, less than 85% being singletons. The trim removed 11 bases at V and 1 base at J, leaving 7 bases unmatched. The CDR3 is 14 residues long. Per the germline V gene, CDR1 is MDHEN and CDR2 is SYDVKM. The chain employs TRBV28 and TRBJ1-5; the match to TRBD1 covers 8 bases. The receptor's source is a man aged 60-69 years who had recovered from COVID-19. The sample was PBMCs or T cells enriched from blood (not recorded which). The CDR3 loop is CASQTGDSNQPQHF. DNA of the CDR3: TGTGCCTCACAGACAGGGGACAGCAATCAGCCCCAGCATTTT.